This TCR beta chain is from a study of shared clonotypes between healthy human individuals. About this clone: Its cognate antigen is unknown.

TCRdb's copy holds only in-frame clones and misses some; the assay was immunoSEQ multiplex PCR. The profile shows about a million clones, approximately 77% of them singletons. Trimming removed 3 bases from V and 0 bases from J, with 6 bases in between. This CDR3 region has 14 residues. Germline values: CDR1 WNHNN, CDR2 SYGVQD (reference sequence). Study-level points and caveats: The sampled material consisted only of blood, and tissue repertoires are likely to differ. The naive CD4 repertoires of a few donors were compared, and approximately 4.7% of clonotypes were shared.

Sequenced material: memory CD4+ T cells from PBMCs. Subset: CD45RA-negative fraction. The TCR was taken from a man younger than 30 in good health. Some clones in this sample may be carry-over from other donors' samples. J is TRBJ2-4 and V is TRBV10-1; D call uncertain. The chain's CDR3 is CASSEVLAKNIQYF. As DNA, the CDR3 is TGCGCCAGCAGTGAAGTTCTAGCCAAAAACATTCAGTACTTC.